The clone carrying this TCR beta chain came up many times. The antigen is not known. Construction of TCR beta libraries was performed using quantitative 5'-RACE with molecular barcodes. Via MiXCR, TCRdb re-called the 5' RACE reads, giving one row per CDR3 protein. The sample has 200,000 or so distinct CDR3 sequences; 18% are singletons. Trimming took 0 bases from V and 11 from J; bases not matched to a gene: 14. CDR1 DFQATT and CDR2 SNEGSKA come from the germline V gene (reference sequence). This CDR3 comprises 16 residues. The source of the sample is a study of CD8 T cells in ankylosing spondylitis. Study findings and constraints: Significant enrichment of disease-linked clones was reportedly seen in matched ankylosing spondylitis synovial fluid. Some motif variants were previously reported in reactive arthritis synovial fluid and blood.

V usage is TRBV20-1 and J usage is TRBJ1-1; 11 bases map to TRBD1. The material sequenced was blood, either unsorted or a sorted T cell fraction (not recorded which). The TCR comes from a male donor aged 10-29 years with ankylosing spondylitis or in good health (not recorded which). The CDR3 reads CSARDIGQGARRGAFF. The DNA of the CDR3 is TGCAGTGCTAGAGACATTGGACAGGGGGCGAGAAGAGGTGCTTTCTTT.